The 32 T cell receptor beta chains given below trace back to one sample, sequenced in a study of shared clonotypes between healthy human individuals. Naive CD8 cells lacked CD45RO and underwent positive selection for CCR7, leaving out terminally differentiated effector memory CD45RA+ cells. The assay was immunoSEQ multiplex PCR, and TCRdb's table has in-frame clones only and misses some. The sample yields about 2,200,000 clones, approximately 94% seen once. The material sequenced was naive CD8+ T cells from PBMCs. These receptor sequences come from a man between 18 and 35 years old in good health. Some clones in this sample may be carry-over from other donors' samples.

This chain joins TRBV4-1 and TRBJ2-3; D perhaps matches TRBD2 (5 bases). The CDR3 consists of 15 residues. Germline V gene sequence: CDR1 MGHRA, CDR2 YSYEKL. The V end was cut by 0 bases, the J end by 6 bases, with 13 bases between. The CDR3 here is CASSQEPGLIDTQYF. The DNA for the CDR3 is TGCGCCAGCAGCCAAGAGCCGGGGTTGATTGATACGCAGTATTTT.

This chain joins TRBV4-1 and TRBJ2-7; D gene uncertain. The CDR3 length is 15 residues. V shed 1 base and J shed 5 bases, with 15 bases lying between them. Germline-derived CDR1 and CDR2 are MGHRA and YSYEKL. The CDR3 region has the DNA TGCGCCAGCAGCCAAGTCGGCCTTTATGGTCACGAGCAGTACTTC. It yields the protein CASSQVGLYGHEQYF.

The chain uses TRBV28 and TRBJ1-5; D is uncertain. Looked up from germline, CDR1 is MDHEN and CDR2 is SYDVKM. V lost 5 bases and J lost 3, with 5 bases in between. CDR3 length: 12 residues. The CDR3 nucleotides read TGTGCCAGCAGTGGGCTCAATCAGCCCCAGCATTTT. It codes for CASSGLNQPQHF.

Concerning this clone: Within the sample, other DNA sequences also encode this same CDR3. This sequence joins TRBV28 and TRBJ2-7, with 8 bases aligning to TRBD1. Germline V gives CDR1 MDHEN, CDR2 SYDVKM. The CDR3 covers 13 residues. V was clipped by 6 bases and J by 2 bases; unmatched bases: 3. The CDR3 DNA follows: TGTGCCAGCAGACCGACAGGGGCCTACGAGCAGTACTTC. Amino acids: CASRPTGAYEQYF.

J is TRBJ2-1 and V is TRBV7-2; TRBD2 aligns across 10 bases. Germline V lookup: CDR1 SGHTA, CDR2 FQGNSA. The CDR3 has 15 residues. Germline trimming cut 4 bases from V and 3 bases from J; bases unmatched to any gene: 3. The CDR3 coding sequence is TGTGCCAGCAGCTCTTGGACTAGCGGCTACAATGAGCAGTTCTTC. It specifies CASSSWTSGYNEQFF. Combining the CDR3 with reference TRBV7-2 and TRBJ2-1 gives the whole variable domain GAGVSQSPSNKVTEKGKDVELRCDPISGHTALYWYRQSLGQGLEFLIYFQGNSAPDKSGLPSDRFSAERTGGSVSTLTIQRTQQEDSAVYLCASSSWTSGYNEQFFGPGTRLTVL.

Written as DNA, the CDR3 is TGTGCCAGCAGTTACTCCCAGTCGACCACCGGGGAGCTGTTTTTT. Amino acid sequence: CASSYSQSTTGELFF. This chain links TRBV6-5 with TRBJ2-2; D is uncertain. Trimming pared 0 bases from V and 4 bases from J, leaving 9 bases between. Germline CDR1 is MNHEY and CDR2 is SVGAGI. The CDR3 covers 15 residues.

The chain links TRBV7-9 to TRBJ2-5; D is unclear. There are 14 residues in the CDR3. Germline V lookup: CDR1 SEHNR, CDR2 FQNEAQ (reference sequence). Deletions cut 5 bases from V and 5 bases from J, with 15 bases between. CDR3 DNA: TGTGCCAGCAGCGTAGGTGGGGTTAGGGAGACCCAGTACTTC. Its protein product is CASSVGGVRETQYF.

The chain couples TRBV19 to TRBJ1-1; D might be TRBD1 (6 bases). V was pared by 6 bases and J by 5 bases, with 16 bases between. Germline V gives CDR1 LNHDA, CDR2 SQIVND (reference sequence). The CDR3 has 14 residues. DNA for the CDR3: TGTGCCAGTAGAGTCCCGGGGGGCCGGACTGAAGCTTTCTTT. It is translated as CASRVPGGRTEAFF.

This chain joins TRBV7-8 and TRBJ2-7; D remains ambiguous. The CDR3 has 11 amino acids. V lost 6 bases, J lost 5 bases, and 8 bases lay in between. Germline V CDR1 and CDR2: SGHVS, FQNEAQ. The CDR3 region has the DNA TGTGCCAGCAGTTCCCCGGACGAGCAGTACTTC. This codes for CASSSPDEQYF.

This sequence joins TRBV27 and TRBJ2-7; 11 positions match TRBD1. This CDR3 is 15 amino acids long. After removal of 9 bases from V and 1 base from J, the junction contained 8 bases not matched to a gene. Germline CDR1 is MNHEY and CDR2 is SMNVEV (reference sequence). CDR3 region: CARDIGTGGSYEQYF. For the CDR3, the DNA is TGTGCCAGAGACATCGGGACAGGGGGTTCCTACGAGCAGTACTTC.

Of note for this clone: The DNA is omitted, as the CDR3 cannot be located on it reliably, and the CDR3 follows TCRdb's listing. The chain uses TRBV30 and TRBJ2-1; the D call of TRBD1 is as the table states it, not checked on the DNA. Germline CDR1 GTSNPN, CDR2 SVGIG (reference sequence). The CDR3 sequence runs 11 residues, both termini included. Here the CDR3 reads CAWSVGQGAFF.

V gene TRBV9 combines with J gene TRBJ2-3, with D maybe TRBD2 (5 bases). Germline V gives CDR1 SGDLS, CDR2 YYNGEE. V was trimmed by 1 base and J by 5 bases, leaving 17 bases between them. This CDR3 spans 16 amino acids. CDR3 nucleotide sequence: TGTGCCAGCAGCGTATACGGGATCCTTGCTGAAGATACGCAGTATTTT. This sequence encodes CASSVYGILAEDTQYF.

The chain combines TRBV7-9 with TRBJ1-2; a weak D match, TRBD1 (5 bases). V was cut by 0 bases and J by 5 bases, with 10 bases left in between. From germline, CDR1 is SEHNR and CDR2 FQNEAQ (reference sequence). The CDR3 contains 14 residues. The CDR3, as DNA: TGTGCCAGCAGCTTAGCTTCGCAGGGATATGGCTACACCTTC. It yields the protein CASSLASQGYGYTF.

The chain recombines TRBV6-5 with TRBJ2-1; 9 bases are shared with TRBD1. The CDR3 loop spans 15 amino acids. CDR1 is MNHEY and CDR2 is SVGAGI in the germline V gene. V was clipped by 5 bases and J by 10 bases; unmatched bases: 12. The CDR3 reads CASSGQGLVGLEQFF. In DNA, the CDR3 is TGTGCCAGCAGTGGACAGGGGCTCGTAGGGTTAGAGCAGTTCTTC.

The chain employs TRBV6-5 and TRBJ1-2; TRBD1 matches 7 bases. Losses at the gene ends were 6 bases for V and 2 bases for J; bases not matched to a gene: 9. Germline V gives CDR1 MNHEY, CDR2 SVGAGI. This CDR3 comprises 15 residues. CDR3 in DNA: TGTGCCAGCAGCCCCGGGACAGTAGTCAACTATGGCTACACCTTC. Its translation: CASSPGTVVNYGYTF.

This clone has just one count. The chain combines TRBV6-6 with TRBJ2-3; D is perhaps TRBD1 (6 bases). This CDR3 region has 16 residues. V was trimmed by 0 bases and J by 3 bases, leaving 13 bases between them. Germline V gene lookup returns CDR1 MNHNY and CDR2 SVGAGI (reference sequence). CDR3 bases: TGTGCCAGCAGTTACTCGGGGCAGGGGAAAACAGATACGCAGTATTTT. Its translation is CASSYSGQGKTDTQYF.

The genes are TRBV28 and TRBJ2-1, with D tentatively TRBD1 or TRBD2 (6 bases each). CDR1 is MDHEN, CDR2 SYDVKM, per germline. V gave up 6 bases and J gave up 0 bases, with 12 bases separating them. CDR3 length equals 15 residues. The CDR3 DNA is TGTGCCAGCAGGGAGGGACACAGCTCCTACAATGAGCAGTTCTTC. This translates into CASREGHSSYNEQFF. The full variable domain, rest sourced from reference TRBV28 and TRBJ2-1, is DVKVTQSSRYLVKRTGEKVFLECVQDMDHENMFWYRQDPGLGLRLIYFSYDVKMKEKGDIPEGYSVSREKKERFSLILESASTNQTSMYLCASREGHSSYNEQFFGPGTRLTVL.

CDR3 coding DNA: TGTGCCAGCGGGACTAGCGGGAGGTCGCCGCAGTATTTT. The encoded protein is CASGTSGRSPQYF. The chain uses TRBV27 and TRBJ2-3, with 15 bases that match TRBD2. The CDR3 sequence is 13 residues long. After removal of 8 bases from V and 10 bases from J, the junction contained 4 bases not matched to a gene. Germline CDR1 is MNHEY and CDR2 is SMNVEV (reference sequence).

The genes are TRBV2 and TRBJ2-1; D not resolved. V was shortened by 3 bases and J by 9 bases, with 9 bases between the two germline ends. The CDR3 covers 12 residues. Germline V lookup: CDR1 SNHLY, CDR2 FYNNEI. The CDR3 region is CASSDGFGEQFF. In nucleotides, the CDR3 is TGTGCCAGCAGTGATGGGTTCGGTGAGCAGTTCTTC.

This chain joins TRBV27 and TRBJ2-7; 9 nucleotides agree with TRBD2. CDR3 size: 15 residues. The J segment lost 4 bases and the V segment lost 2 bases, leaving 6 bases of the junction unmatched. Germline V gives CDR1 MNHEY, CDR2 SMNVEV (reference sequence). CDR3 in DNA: TGTGCCAGCAGTTTACAGGGCGGGAGGGCGTACGAGCAGTACTTC. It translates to CASSLQGGRAYEQYF.

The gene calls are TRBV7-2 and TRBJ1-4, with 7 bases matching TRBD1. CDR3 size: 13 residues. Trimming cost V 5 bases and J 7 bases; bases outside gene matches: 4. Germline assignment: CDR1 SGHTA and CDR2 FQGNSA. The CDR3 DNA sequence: TGTGCCAGCAGCGGGGACAGCCGTGAAAAACTGTTTTTT. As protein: CASSGDSREKLFF. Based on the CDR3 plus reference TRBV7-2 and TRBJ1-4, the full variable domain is GAGVSQSPSNKVTEKGKDVELRCDPISGHTALYWYRQSLGQGLEFLIYFQGNSAPDKSGLPSDRFSAERTGGSVSTLTIQRTQQEDSAVYLCASSGDSREKLFFGSGTQLSVL.

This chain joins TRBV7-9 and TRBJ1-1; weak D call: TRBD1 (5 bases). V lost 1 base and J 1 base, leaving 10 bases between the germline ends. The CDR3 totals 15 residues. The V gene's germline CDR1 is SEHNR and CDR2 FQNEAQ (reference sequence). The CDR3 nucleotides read TGTGCCAGCAGCTTAGTACAGGTAACGAACACTGAAGCTTTCTTT. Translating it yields CASSLVQVTNTEAFF. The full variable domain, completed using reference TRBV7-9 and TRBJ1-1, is DTGVSQNPRHKITKRGQNVTFRCDPISEHNRLYWYRQTLGQGPEFLTYFQNEAQLEKSRLLSDRFSAERPKGSFSTLEIQRTEQGDSAMYLCASSLVQVTNTEAFFGQGTRLTVV.

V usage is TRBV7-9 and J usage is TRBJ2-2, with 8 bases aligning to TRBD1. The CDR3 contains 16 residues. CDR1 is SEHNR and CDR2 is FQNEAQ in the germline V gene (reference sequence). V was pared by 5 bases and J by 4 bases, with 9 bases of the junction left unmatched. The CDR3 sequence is CASSTTGGSFTGELFF. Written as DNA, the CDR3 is TGTGCCAGCAGCACAACAGGGGGATCTTTCACCGGGGAGCTGTTTTTT.

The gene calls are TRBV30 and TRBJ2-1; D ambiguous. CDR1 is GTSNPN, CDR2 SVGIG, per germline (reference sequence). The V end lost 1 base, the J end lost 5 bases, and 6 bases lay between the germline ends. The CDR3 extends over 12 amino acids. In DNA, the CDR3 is TGTGCCTGGAGTGCATCGGACAATGAGCAGTTCTTC. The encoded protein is CAWSASDNEQFF.

CDR3 DNA: TGTGCCTGGGGGGGACAAACCCAACCGAGAAACACCATATATTTT. The encoded protein is CAWGGQTQPRNTIYF. The chain uses TRBV30 and TRBJ1-3, with D perhaps matching TRBD1 (6 bases). V gave up 5 bases and J gave up 5 bases, with 19 bases separating them. Germline CDR1 and CDR2: GTSNPN and SVGIG (reference sequence). The CDR3 consists of 15 residues.

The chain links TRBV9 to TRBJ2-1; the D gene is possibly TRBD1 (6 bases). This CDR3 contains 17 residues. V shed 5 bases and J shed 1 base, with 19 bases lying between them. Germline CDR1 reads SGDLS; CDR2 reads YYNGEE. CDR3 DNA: TGTGCCAGCAGTGTCAGCAGGGGCCGTTGGTCCTACAATGAGCAGTTCTTC. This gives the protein CASSVSRGRWSYNEQFF.

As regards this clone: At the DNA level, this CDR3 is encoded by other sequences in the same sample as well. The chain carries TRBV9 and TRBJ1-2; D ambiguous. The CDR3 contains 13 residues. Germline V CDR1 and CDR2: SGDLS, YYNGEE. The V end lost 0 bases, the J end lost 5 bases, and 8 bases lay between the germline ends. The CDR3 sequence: CASSVEAGYGYTF. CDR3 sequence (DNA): TGTGCCAGCAGCGTAGAGGCGGGGTATGGCTACACCTTC.

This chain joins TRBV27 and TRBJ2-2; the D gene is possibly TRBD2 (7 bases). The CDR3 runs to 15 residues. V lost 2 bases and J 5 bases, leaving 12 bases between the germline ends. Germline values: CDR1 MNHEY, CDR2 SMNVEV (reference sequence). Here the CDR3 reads CASSLHREGTGELFF. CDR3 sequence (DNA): TGTGCCAGCAGTTTACACAGGGAGGGGACCGGGGAGCTGTTTTTT.

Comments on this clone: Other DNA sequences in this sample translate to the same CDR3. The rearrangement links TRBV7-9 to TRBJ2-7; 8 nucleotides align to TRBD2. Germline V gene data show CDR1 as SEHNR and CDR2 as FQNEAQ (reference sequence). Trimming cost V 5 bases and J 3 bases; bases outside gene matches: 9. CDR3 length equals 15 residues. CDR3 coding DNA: TGTGCCAGCAGCCCACCGGGACTAGGCGACTACGAGCAGTACTTC. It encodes CASSPPGLGDYEQYF.

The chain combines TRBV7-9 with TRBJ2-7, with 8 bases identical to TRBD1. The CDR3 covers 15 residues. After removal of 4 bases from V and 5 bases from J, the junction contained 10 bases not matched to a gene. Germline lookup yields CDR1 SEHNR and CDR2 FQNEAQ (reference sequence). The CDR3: CASSSTGESTHEQYF. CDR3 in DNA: TGTGCCAGCAGCTCGACAGGGGAGAGCACCCACGAGCAGTACTTC.

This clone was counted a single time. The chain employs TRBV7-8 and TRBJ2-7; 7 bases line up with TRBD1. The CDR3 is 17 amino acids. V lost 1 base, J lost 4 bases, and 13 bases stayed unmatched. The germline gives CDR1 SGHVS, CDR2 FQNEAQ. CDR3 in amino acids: CASSLVSGGQAIYEQYF. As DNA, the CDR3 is TGTGCCAGCAGCTTAGTTTCCGGCGGACAGGCGATTTACGAGCAGTACTTC.

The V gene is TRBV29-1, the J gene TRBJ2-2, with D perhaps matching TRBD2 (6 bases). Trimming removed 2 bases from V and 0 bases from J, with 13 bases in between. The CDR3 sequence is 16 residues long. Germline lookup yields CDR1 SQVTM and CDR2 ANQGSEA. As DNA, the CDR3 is TGCAGCGTTGAAAGGGACTCCTTCGCGAACACCGGGGAGCTGTTTTTT. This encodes CSVERDSFANTGELFF.